The rows below give T cell receptor beta chains drawn from one sample of a study of tumor and adjacent non-tumor tissue in lung cancer. Each CDR3 protein is one row after TCRdb ran MiXCR on the multiplex PCR reads. The data hold some 99,000 distinct CDR3 sequences, with roughly 74% observed a single time. Sequencing used lung tumor tissue. These receptor sequences come from a woman aged 55-75 years with non-small cell lung cancer. Both conserved end residues are part of each CDR3. The D gene is left open where the match is weak. Size tells how often a clone was seen (once, few, many) or the class of an expanded clone, and some rows leave it out.

size	V	D	J	DNA	CDR3
-	TRBV28	-	TRBJ1-4	TGTGCCAGCAGCTCCTGGGGAGACACAACTAATGAAAAACTGTTTTTT	CASSSWGDTTNEKLFF
few	TRBV5-1	-	TRBJ2-2	TGCGCCAGCAGCCGGGACAACGCCGGGGAGCCGTTTTTT	CASSRDNAGEPFF
many	TRBV28	TRBD2	TRBJ2-7	TGTGCCGCCCTCTCTGCGGGGGTAGGAGGGGAGCAGTACTTC	CAALSAGVGGEQYF
many	TRBV12-3/TRBV12-4	TRBD2	TRBJ2-7	TGTGCCAGCAGTTCCCCCCAGCGGGGGGCCAACGAGCAGTACTTC	CASSSPQRGANEQYF
many	TRBV12-5	-	TRBJ2-2	TGTGCTAGTGGCCGCCCTTCTAAAATGGGGGACGACACCGGGGAGCTGTTTTTT	CASGRPSKMGDDTGELFF
-	TRBV29-1	TRBD2	TRBJ2-7	TGCAGCGTCGCAGGTGGACTAGCGGGCGATTACGGGCAGTACTTC	CSVAGGLAGDYGQYF
-	TRBV12-3/TRBV12-4	-	TRBJ1-5	TGTGCCAGCAGTTTAGAGGGGGGCCGCAATCAGCCCCAGCATTTT	CASSLEGGRNQPQHF
-	TRBV4-2	TRBD1	TRBJ1-4	TGTACCAGCAGCCGACTGGACAGGGGAGAAGAAAAACTGTTATTT	CTSSRLDRGEEKLLF
-	TRBV4-3	TRBD1	TRBJ2-5	TGCTCCAGCAGCCAAGAGGTCCTGGGACAGGAGACCCAGTACTTC	CSSSQEVLGQETQYF
once	TRBV20-1	-	TRBJ1-1	TGCAGTACTAGAGATGCGTTAGGGGGGGATAACACTGAAGCTTTCTTT	CSTRDALGGDNTEAFF
-	TRBV5-1	TRBD1	TRBJ1-4	TGCGCCAGCATCTTGGGGACAGGGGGAGAAAAACTGTTTTTT	CASILGTGGEKLFF
once	TRBV5-4	TRBD2	TRBJ2-1	TGTGCCAGCAGTTCCGGTGGCGTCCTAGCGGGGCCACACAATGAGCAGTTCTTC	CASSSGGVLAGPHNEQFF
-	TRBV30	TRBD1	TRBJ1-5	TGTGCCTGGAGTGACGGACAGGGCCTTCAGCCTCAGCATTTT	CAWSDGQGLQPQHF
-	TRBV12-3/TRBV12-4	TRBD2	TRBJ2-7	TGTGTCAGCAGTTGGGGAGGGAACGAGCCGTACTTC	CVSSWGGNEPYF
-	TRBV28	-	TRBJ2-5	TGTGCCAGCAATCGGCTCGGGGAGACCCAGTACTTC	CASNRLGETQYF
-	TRBV6-5	-	TRBJ1-1	TGTGCCAGTAGACCACCGGGGACGAATACTGAAGCTTACTTT	CASRPPGTNTEAYF
-	TRBV11-2	-	TRBJ2-7	TGTGCCAGCTGCTTAGCCTCGGAGCAGTACTTC	CASCLASEQYF
-	TRBV5-8	-	TRBJ2-1	TGTGCCAGCAGCGTCCTGAGCGGGTATGAGCAGTTCTTC	CASSVLSGYEQFF
-	TRBV20-1	-	TRBJ1-6	TGCAGCGCTAGAGAACGGAACAGGGACACTTCACCCCTCCACTTT	CSARERNRDTSPLHF
few	TRBV11-3	TRBD2	TRBJ2-5	TGTGCCAGCAACTCTCGTTGGACTAGCGGGGTGGAGACCCAATACTTC	CASNSRWTSGVETQYF
once	TRBV28	-	TRBJ1-2	TGTGCCAGTAGAATTTATGGGACGGACTATGGCAACACCTTC	CASRIYGTDYGNTF
many	TRBV4-3	-	TRBJ2-3	TGCGCCAGCAGCCAAGAAGGGCAGGTTCTGACAGATACGCAGTATTTT	CASSQEGQVLTDTQYF
-	TRBV28	-	TRBJ1-1	TGTGCCAGCAGATCTAACACGGGCCTCCCCCCAGCTTTCTTT	CASRSNTGLPPAFF
-	TRBV11-2	-	TRBJ2-5	TGTGTCAGCAGTCCACAGGATGGTCAAGAGACCCAGTACTTC	CVSSPQDGQETQYF
-	TRBV6-2/TRBV6-3	TRBD1	TRBJ2-1	TGTGCTAGCAGCCAGGGGACAGGGCACAATGAGCAGTTCTTC	CASSQGTGHNEQFF
-	TRBV11-2	-	TRBJ1-5	TGTGCCAGCAGCTTAAAGTATAATCAGCCCCTGCATTTT	CASSLKYNQPLHF
-	TRBV28	-	TRBJ2-6	TGTGCCAGCAGTTTACAGGACGCCAACGTCCTGACTTTC	CASSLQDANVLTF
-	TRBV6-2/TRBV6-3	TRBD2	TRBJ2-7	TGTGCCTGCAGTCTCCCTAGCGGGAGCGGTGACGAGCAGTACTTC	CACSLPSGSGDEQYF
-	TRBV4-3	TRBD2	TRBJ2-3	TGCGCCAGCAGTCAAGGTGGAGCGGGAGGGGAAGAAACGCAGTATTTT	CASSQGGAGGEETQYF